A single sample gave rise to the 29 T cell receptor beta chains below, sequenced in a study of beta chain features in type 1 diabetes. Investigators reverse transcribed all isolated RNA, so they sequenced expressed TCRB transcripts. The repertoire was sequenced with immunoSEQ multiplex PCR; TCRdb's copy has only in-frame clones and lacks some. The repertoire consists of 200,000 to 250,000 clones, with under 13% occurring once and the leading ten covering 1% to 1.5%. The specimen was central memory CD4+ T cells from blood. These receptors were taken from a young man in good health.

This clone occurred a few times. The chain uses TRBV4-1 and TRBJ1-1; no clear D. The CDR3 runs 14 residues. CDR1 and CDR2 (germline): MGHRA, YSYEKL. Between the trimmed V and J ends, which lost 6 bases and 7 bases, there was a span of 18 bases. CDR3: CASRPQTLNGEAFF. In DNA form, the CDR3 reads TGCGCCAGCAGGCCCCAGACCCTAAACGGTGAAGCTTTCTTT.

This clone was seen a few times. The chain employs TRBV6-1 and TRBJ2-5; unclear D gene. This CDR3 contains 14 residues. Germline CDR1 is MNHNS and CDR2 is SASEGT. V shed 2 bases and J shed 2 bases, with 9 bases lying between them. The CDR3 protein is CASSESNSQETQYF. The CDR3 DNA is TGTGCCAGCAGTGAAAGCAACAGTCAAGAGACCCAGTACTTC.

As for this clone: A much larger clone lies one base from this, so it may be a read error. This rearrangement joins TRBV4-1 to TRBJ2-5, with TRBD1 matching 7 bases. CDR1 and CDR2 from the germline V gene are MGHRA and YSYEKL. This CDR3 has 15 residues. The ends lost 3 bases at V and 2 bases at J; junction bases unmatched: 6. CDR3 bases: TGCGCCAGCAGCCAGGGGACAGCGGCACAAGAGACCCAGTACTTC. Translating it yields CASSQGTAAQETQYF.

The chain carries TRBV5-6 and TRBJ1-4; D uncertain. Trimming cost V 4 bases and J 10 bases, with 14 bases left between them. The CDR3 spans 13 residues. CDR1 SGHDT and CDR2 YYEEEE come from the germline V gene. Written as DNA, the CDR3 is TGTGCCAGCAGCCTCGGGCGCTCGGGAAAACTGTTTTTT. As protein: CASSLGRSGKLFF.

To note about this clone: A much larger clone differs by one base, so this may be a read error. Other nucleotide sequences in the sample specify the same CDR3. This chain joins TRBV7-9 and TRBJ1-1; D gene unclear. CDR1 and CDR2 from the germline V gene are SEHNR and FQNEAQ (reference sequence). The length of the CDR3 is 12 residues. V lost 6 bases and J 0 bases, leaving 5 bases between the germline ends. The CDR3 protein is CASSLMNTEAFF. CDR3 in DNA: TGTGCCAGCAGTTTAATGAACACTGAAGCTTTCTTT.

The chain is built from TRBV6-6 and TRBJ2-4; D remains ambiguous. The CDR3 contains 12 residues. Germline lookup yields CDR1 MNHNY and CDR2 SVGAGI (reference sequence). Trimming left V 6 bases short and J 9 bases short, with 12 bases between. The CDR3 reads CASSLFQGIQYF. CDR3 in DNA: TGTGCCAGCAGCCTATTCCAAGGCATTCAGTACTTC.

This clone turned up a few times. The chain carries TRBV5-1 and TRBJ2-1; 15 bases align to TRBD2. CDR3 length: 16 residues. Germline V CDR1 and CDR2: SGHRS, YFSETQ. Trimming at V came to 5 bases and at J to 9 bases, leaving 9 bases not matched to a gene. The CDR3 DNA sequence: TGCGCCAGCAGGTCCGGACTAGCGGGAGGGCCGAGTGAGCAGTTCTTC. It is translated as CASRSGLAGGPSEQFF.

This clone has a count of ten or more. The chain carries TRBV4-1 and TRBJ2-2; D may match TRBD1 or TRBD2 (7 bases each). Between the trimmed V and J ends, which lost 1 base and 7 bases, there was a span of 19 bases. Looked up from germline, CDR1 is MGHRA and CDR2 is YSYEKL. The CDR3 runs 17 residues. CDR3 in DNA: TGCGCCAGCAGCCAAGGTCACTCACAGGGGAGGGACGGGGAGCTGTTTTTT. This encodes CASSQGHSQGRDGELFF.

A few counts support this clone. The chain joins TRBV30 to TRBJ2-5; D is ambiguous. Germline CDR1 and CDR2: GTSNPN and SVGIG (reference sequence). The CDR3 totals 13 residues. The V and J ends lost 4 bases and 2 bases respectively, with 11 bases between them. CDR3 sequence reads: CAWTGSSQETQYF. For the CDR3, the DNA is TGTGCCTGGACAGGTTCATCTCAAGAGACCCAGTACTTC.

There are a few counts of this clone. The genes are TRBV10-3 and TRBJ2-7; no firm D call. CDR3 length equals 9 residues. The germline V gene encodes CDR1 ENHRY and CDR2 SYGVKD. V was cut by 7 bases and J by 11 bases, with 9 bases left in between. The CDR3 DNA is TGTGCCATCACCCGGTCTAAGTACTTC. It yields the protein CAITRSKYF.

The CDR3 DNA follows: TGTGCCAGTAGTATCTGGAGTAACACAGATACGCAGTATTTT. Amino acid sequence: CASSIWSNTDTQYF. V usage is TRBV19 and J usage is TRBJ2-3, with D hard to call. Germline V CDR1 and CDR2: LNHDA, SQIVND (reference sequence). V was cut by 3 bases and J by 2 bases, with 9 bases left in between. The length of the CDR3 is 14 residues. Complete variable domain (other parts from reference TRBV19 and TRBJ2-3): DGGITQSPKYLFRKEGQNVTLSCEQNLNHDAMYWYRQDPGQGLRLIYYSQIVNDFQKGDIAEGYSVSREKKESFPLTVTSAQKNPTAFYLCASSIWSNTDTQYFGPGTRLTVL.

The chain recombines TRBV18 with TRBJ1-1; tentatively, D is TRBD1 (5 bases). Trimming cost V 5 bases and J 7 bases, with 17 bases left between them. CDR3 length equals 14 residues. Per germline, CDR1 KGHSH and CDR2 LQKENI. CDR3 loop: CASSSTGSSVEAFF. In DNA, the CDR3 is TGTGCCAGCTCAAGCACAGGTTCTAGTGTTGAAGCTTTCTTT.

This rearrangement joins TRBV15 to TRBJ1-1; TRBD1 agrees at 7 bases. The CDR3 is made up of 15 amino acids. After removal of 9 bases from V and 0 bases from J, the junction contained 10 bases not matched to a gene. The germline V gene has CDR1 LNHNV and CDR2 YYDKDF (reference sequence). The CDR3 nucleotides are TGTGCCACGAAACCCGGGACAGTCATGAACACTGAAGCTTTCTTT. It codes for CATKPGTVMNTEAFF.

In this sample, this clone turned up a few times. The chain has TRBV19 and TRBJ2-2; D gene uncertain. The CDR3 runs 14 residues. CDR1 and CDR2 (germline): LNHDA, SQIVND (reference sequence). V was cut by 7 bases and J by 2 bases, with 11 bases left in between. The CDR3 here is CASKWQSNTGELFF. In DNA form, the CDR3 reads TGTGCCAGTAAATGGCAGAGTAACACCGGGGAGCTGTTTTTT.

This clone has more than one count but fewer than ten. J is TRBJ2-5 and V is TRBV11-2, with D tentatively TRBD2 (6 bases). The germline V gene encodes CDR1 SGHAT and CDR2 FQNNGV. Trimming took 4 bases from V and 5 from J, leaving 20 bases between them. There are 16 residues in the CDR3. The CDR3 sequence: CASSSLWGSGAETQYF. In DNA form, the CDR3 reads TGTGCCAGCAGCTCCCTCTGGGGATCGGGAGCGGAGACCCAGTACTTC.

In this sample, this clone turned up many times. CDR3 residues: CSAQTNYEQYF. CDR3 in DNA: TGCAGTGCTCAGACGAACTACGAGCAGTACTTC. V and J are TRBV20-1 and TRBJ2-7; D not resolved. From germline, CDR1 is DFQATT and CDR2 SNEGSKA (reference sequence). The CDR3 covers 11 residues. Between the trimmed V and J ends, which lost 5 bases and 3 bases, there was a span of 8 bases.

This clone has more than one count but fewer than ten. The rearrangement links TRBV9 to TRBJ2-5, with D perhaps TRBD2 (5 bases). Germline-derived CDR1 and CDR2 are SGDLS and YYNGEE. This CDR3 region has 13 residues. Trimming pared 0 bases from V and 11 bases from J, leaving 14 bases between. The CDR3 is CASSVGPTREQYF. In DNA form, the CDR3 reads TGTGCCAGCAGCGTAGGGCCTACTAGGGAGCAGTACTTC.

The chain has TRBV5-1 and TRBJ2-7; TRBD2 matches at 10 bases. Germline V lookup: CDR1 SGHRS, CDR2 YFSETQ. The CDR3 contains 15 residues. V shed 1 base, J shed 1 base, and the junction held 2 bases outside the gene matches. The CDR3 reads CASSLTSGESYEQYF. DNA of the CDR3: TGCGCCAGCAGCTTGACTAGCGGGGAGTCCTACGAGCAGTACTTC.

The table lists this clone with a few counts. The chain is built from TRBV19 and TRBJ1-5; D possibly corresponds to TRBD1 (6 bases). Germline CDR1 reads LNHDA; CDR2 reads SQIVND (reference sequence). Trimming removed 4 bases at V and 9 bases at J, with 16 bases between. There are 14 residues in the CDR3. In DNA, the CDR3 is TGTGCCAGTAGTAATCACAGGGTCCTGGGGCCCCAGCATTTT. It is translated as CASSNHRVLGPQHF.

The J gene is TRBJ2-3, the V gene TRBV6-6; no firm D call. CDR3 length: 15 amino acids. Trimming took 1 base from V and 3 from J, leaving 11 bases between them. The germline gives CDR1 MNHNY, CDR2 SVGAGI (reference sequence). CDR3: CASSYYNLGTDTQYF. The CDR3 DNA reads TGTGCCAGCAGTTACTATAACCTTGGTACAGATACGCAGTATTTT.

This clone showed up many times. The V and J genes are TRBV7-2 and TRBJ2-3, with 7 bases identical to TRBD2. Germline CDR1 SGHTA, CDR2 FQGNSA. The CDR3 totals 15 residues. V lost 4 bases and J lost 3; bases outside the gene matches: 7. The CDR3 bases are TGTGCCAGCAGCTACGGCGGGAGAGGTACAGATACGCAGTATTTT. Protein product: CASSYGGRGTDTQYF.

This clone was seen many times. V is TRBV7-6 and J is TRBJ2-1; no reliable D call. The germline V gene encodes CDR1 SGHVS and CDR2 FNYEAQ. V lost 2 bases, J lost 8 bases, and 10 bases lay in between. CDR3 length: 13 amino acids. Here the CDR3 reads CASSLTLVDEQFF. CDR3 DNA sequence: TGTGCCAGCAGCTTAACTTTGGTGGATGAGCAGTTCTTC.

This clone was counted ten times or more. CDR3 region: CASSPTGRSYEQYF. For the CDR3, the DNA is TGTGCCAGCAGCCCAACGGGGCGCTCCTACGAGCAGTACTTC. The chain couples TRBV14 to TRBJ2-7; either TRBD1 or TRBD2 may fit D (5 bases each). V was cut by 4 bases and J by 0 bases, with 10 bases left in between. Germline lookup yields CDR1 SGHDN and CDR2 FVKESK. This CDR3 has 14 amino acids.

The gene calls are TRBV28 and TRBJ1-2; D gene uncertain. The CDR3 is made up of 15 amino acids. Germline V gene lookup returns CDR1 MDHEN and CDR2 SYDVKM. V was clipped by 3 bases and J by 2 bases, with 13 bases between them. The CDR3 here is CASSFGSLGNYGYTF. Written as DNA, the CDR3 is TGTGCCAGCAGTTTCGGATCGCTTGGGAACTATGGCTACACCTTC.

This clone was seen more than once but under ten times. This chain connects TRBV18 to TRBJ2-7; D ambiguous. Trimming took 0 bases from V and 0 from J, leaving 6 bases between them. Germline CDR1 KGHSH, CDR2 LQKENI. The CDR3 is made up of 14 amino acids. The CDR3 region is CASSPPPNSYEQYF. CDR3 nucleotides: TGTGCCAGCTCACCACCGCCCAACTCCTACGAGCAGTACTTC.

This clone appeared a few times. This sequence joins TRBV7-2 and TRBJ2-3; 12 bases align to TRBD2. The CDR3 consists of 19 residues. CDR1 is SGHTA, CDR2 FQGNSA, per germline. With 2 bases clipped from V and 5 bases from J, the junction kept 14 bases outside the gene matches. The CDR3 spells CASSLIALTSGRSGDTQYF. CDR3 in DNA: TGTGCCAGCAGCTTAATTGCTTTGACTAGCGGGAGATCAGGAGATACGCAGTATTTT.

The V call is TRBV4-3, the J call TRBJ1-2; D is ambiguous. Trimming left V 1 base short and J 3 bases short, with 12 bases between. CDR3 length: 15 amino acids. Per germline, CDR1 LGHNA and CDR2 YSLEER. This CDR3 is CASSQVVTGDYGYTF. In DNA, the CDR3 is TGCGCCAGCAGCCAAGTGGTGACGGGTGACTATGGCTACACCTTC.

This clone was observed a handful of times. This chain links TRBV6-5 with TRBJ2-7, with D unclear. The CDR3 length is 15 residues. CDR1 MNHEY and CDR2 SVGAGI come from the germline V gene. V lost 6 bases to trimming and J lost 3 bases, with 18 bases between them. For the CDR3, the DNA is TGTGCCAGCAGCCTTGGACGGAGCCTGAACTACGAGCAGTACTTC. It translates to CASSLGRSLNYEQYF.

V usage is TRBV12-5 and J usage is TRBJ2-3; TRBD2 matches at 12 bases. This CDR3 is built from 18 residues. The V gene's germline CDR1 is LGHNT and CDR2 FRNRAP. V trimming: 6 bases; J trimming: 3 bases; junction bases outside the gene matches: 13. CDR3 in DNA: TGTGCTAGTGGAGAGAGTTGGGCTAGCGGGAGGGTTACAGATACGCAGTATTTT. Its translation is CASGESWASGRVTDTQYF.